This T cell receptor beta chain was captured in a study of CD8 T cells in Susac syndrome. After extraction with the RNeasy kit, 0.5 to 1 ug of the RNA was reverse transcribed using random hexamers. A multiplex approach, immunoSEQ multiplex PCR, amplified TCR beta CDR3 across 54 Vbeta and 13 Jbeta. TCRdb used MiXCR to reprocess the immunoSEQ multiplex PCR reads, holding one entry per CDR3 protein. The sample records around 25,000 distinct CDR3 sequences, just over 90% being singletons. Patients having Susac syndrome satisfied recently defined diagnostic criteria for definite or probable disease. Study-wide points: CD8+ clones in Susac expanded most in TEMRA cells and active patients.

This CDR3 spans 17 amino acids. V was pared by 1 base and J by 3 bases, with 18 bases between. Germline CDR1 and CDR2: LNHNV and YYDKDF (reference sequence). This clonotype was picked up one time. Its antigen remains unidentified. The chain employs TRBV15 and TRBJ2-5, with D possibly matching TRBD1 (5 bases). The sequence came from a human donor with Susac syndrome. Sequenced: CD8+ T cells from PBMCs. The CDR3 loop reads CATSRAPRLGVEETQYF. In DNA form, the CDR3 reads TGTGCCACCAGCAGAGCCCCCAGGTTAGGGGTTGAAGAGACCCAGTACTTC.